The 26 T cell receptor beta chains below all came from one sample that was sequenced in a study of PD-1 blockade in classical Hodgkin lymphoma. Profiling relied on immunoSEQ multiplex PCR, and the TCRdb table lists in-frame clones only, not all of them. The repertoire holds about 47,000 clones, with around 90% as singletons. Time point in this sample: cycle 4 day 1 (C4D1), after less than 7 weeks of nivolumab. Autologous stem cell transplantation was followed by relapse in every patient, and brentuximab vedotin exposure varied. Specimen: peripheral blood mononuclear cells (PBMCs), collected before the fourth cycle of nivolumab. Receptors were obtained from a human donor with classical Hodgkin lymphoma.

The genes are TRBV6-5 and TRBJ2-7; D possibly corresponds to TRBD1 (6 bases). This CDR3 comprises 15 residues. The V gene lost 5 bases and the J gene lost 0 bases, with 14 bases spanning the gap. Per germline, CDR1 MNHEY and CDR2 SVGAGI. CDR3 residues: CASSPTGSSSYEQYF. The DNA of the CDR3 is TGTGCCAGCAGTCCCACAGGGTCCAGCTCCTACGAGCAGTACTTC.

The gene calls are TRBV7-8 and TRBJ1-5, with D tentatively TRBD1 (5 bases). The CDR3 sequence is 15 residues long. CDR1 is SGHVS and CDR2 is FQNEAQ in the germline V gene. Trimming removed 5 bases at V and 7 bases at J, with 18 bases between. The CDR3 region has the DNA TGTGCCAGCAGCGTTATCCGGGGCCCCCGGCAGCCCCAGCATTTT. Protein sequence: CASSVIRGPRQPQHF.

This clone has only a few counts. CDR3 sequence: CASTGWTEAFF. The CDR3 nucleotides read TGTGCCAGCACGGGTTGGACTGAAGCTTTCTTT. V gene TRBV2 combines with J gene TRBJ1-1; D not certain. The germline V and J ends were trimmed by 7 bases and 5 bases, with 8 bases remaining between them. Germline V lookup: CDR1 SNHLY, CDR2 FYNNEI. This CDR3 has 11 residues. Complete variable domain (other parts from reference TRBV2 and TRBJ1-1): EPEVTQTPSHQVTQMGQEVILRCVPISNHLYFYWYRQILGQKVEFLVSFYNNEISEKSEIFDDQFSVERPDGSNFTLKIRSTKLEDSAMYFCASTGWTEAFFGQGTRLTVV.

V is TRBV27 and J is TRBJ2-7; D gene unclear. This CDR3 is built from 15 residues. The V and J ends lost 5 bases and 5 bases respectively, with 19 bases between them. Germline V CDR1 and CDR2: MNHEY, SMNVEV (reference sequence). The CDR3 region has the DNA TGTGCCAGCAGTGCCCACCCCCCCTCTAGGAACGAGCAGTACTTC. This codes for CASSAHPPSRNEQYF.

The CDR3 loop is CASSFQGPQPQHF. CDR3 nucleotide sequence: TGCGCCAGCAGCTTTCAGGGGCCCCAGCCCCAGCATTTT. The chain couples TRBV5-1 to TRBJ1-5; possibly TRBD1 for D (6 bases). Germline CDR1 SGHRS, CDR2 YFSETQ. The CDR3 totals 13 residues. The V gene lost 2 bases and the J gene lost 7 bases, with 10 bases spanning the gap. Full variable domain (missing parts from reference TRBV5-1 and TRBJ1-5): KAGVTQTPRYLIKTRGQQVTLSCSPISGHRSVSWYQQTPGQGLQFLFEYFSETQRNKGNFPGRFSGRQFSNSRSEMNVSTLELGDSALYLCASSFQGPQPQHFGDGTRLSIL.

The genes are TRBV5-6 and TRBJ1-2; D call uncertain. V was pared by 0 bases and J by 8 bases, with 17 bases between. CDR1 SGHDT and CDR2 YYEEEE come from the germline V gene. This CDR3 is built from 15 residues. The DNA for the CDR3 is TGTGCCAGCAGCTTGGATCTGGACCCCCCCCACGGCTACACCTTC. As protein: CASSLDLDPPHGYTF.

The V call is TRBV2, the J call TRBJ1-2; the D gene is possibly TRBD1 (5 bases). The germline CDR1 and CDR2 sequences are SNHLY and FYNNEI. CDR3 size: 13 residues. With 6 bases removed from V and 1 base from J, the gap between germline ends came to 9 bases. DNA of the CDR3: TGTGCCAGCAGCACGGGGGGTAACTATGGCTACACCTTC. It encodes CASSTGGNYGYTF.

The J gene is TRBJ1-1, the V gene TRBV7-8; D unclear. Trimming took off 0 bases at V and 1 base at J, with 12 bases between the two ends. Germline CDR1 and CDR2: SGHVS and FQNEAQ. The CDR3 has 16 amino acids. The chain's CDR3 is CASSLARIIRNTEAFF. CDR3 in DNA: TGTGCCAGCAGCTTAGCGCGTATAATCCGGAACACTGAAGCTTTCTTT.

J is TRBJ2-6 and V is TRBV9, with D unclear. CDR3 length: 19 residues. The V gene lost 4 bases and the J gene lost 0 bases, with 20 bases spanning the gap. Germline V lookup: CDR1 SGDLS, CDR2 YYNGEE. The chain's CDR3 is CASSSTDPNFFSGANVLTF. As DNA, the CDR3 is TGTGCCAGCAGCTCAACCGACCCAAATTTCTTCTCTGGGGCCAACGTCCTGACTTTC.

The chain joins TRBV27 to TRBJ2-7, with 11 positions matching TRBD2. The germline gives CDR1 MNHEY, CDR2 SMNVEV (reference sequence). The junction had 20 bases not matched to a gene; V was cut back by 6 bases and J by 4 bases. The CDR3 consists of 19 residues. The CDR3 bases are TGTGCCAGCAGCCGAAGGGGGACTCGAACCGGGACTAGCGGTTACGAGCAGTACTTC. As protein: CASSRRGTRTGTSGYEQYF.

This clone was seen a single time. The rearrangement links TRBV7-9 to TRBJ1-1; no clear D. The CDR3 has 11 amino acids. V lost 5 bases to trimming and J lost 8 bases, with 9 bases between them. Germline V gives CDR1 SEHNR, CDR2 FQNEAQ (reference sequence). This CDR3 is CASSPSLEAFF. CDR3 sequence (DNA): TGTGCCAGCAGCCCCAGCCTGGAAGCTTTCTTT.

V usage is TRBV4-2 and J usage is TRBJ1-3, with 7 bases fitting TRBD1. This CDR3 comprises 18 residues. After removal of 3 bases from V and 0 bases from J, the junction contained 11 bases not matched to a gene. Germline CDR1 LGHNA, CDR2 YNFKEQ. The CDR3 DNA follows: TGTGCCAGCAGCCAGGGTCCACAGGGGCAGTCCTCTGGAAACACCATATATTTT. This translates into CASSQGPQGQSSGNTIYF.

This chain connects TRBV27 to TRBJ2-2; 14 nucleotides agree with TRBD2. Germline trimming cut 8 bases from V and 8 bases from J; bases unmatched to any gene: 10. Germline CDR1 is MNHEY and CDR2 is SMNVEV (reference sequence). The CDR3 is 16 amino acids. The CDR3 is CASGIGTSGSSGELFF. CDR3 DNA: TGTGCCAGCGGGATCGGGACTAGCGGGAGTAGTGGGGAGCTGTTTTTT.

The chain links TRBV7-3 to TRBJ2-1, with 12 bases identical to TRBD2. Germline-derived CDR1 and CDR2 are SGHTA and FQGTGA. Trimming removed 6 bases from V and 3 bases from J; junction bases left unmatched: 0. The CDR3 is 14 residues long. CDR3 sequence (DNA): TGTGCCAGCAGACTAGCGGGAGGCTACAATGAGCAGTTCTTC. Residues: CASRLAGGYNEQFF.

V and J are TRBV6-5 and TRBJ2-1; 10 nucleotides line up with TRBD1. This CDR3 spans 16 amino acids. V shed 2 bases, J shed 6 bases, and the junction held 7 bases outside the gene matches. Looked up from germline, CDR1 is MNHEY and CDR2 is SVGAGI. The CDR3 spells CASSYTRTGGPNEQFF. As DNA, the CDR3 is TGTGCCAGCAGTTACACCCGGACAGGGGGACCCAATGAGCAGTTCTTC.

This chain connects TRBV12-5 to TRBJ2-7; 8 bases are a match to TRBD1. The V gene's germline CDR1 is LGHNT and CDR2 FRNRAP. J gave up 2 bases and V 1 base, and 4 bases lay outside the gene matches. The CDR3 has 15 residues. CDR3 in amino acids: CASGLGQGAPYEQYF. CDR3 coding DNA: TGTGCTAGTGGTTTGGGCCAGGGGGCTCCCTACGAGCAGTACTTC.

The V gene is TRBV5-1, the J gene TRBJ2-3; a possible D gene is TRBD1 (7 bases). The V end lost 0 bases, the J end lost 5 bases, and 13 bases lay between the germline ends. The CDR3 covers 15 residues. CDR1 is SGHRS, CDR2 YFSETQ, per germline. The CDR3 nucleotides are TGCGCCAGCAGCTTGGGGAGGGGGCCAGAAGATACGCAGTATTTT. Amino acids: CASSLGRGPEDTQYF.

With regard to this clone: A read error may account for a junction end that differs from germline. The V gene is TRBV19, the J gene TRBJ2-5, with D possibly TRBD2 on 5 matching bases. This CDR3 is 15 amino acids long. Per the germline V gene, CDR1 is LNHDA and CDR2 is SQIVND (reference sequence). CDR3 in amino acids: CASSAYTTYQETQYF. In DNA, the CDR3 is TGTGCGAGTAGCGCGTACACGACGTACCAAGAGACCCAGTACTTC.

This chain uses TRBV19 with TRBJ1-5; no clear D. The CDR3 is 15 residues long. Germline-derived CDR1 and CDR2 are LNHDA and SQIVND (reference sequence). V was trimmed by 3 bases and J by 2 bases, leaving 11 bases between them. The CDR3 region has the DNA TGTGCCAGTAGTATCCACCCCAGGCGCAATCAGCCCCAGCATTTT. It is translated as CASSIHPRRNQPQHF.

The CDR3 nucleotides read TGTGCTAGTGGTTTGCTCCCGGCCCAGCCCCAGCATTTT. This codes for CASGLLPAQPQHF. This chain joins TRBV12-5 and TRBJ1-5; no clear D. Trimming cost V 2 bases and J 7 bases, with 9 bases left between them. The CDR3 length is 13 residues. From germline, CDR1 is LGHNT and CDR2 FRNRAP.

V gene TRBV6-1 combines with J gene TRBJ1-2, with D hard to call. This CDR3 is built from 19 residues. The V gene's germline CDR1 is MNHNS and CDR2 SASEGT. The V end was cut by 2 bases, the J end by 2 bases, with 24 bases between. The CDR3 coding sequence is TGTGCCAGCAGTGAACGTAGGGCTGGAACTGGGATCGAAAACTATGGCTACACCTTC. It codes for CASSERRAGTGIENYGYTF.

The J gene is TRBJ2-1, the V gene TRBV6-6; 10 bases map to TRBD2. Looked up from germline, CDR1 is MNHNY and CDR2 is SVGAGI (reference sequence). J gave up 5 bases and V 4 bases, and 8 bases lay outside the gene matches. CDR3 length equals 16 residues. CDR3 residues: CASSSKLAGLNNEQFF. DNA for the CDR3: TGTGCCAGCAGTTCTAAACTAGCGGGACTAAACAATGAGCAGTTCTTC.

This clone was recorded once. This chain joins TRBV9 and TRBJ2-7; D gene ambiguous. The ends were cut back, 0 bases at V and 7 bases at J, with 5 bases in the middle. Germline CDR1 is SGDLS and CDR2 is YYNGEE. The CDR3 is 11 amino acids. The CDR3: CASSVGKEQYF. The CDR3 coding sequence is TGTGCCAGCAGCGTAGGGAAAGAGCAGTACTTC.

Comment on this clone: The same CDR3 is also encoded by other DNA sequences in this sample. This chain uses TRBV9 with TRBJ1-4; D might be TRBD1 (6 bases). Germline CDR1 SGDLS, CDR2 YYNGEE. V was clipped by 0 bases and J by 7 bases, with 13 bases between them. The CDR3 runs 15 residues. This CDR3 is CASSVAAGEGEKLFF. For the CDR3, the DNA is TGTGCCAGCAGCGTAGCGGCAGGGGAAGGTGAAAAACTGTTTTTT.

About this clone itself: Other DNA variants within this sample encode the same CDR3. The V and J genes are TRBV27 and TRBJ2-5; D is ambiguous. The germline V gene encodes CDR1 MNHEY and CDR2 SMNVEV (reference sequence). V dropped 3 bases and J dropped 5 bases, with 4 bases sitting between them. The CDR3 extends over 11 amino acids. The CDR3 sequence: CASSLGETQYF. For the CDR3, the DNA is TGTGCCAGCAGTTTGGGGGAGACCCAGTACTTC.

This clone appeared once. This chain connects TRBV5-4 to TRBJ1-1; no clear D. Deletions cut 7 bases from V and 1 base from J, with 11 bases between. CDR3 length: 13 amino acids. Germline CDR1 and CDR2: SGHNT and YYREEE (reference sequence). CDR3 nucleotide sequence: TGTGCCAGCCGGAACCCTCGGAACACTGAAGCTTTCTTT. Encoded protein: CASRNPRNTEAFF.